Each of the 26 T cell receptor beta chains below was sequenced from the same sample in a study of blood T cells in healthy people across ages. A J-beta primer mix and a sample-barcoded 5' primer were used in a second PCR of roughly 6 to 12 cycles. TCRdb re-derived calls from the 5' RACE reads in MiXCR, one entry per CDR3 protein. This sample carries 850,000 to 1,300,000 distinct CDR3 sequences, around 45% of them seen once, and the ten largest clones take approximately 17%. The sequenced material came from blood. Receptors were obtained from a woman aged 60-75 years in good health.

The J gene is TRBJ2-7, the V gene TRBV7-9; 12 bases fit TRBD2. The ends lost 6 bases at V and 4 bases at J; junction bases unmatched: 7. Germline CDR1 is SEHNR and CDR2 is FQNEAQ (reference sequence). The CDR3 spans 15 residues. The chain's CDR3 is CASSRTSGRSYEQYF. CDR3 DNA sequence: TGTGCCAGCAGTCGTACTAGCGGGAGGTCTTACGAGCAGTACTTC.

There are a few counts of this clonotype. Written as DNA, the CDR3 is TGTGCCAGCAGCGGGACAGGGGTCCCCTACGAGCAGTACTTC. It codes for CASSGTGVPYEQYF. The V call is TRBV5-6, the J call TRBJ2-7, with TRBD1 matching 10 bases. The CDR3 extends over 14 amino acids. Germline values: CDR1 SGHDT, CDR2 YYEEEE. Trimming removed 4 bases from V and 2 bases from J; junction bases left unmatched: 3.

This clonotype was observed a few times. The chain carries TRBV27 and TRBJ2-7, with D possibly being TRBD1 (5 bases). V gave up 5 bases and J gave up 5 bases, with 19 bases separating them. In germline, CDR1 is MNHEY, CDR2 SMNVEV (reference sequence). The CDR3 sequence is 15 residues long. In nucleotides, the CDR3 is TGTGCCAGCAGTGCCCCGGACAAGGGGATCCACGAGCAGTACTTC. This translates into CASSAPDKGIHEQYF.

The chain uses TRBV28 and TRBJ2-4; the D gene could be TRBD1 or TRBD2 (6 bases each). Germline CDR1 is MDHEN and CDR2 is SYDVKM. The CDR3 has 14 residues. V shed 7 bases and J shed 8 bases, with 18 bases lying between them. The chain's CDR3 is CASTLPGGGDIQYF. In DNA, the CDR3 is TGTGCCAGCACCTTGCCCGGGGGCGGGGACATTCAGTACTTC.

In its sample, this clonotype was seen a few times. The chain uses TRBV6-5 and TRBJ2-3; D is possibly TRBD1 (6 bases). The germline gives CDR1 MNHEY, CDR2 SVGAGI. CDR3 size: 15 residues. The V gene lost 4 bases and the J gene lost 0 bases, with 11 bases spanning the gap. The CDR3 DNA follows: TGTGCCAGCAGTTCACAGGGTCCCAGCACAGATACGCAGTATTTT. This encodes CASSSQGPSTDTQYF.

The chain recombines TRBV27 with TRBJ2-1; TRBD2 matches 7 bases. In germline, CDR1 is MNHEY, CDR2 SMNVEV (reference sequence). This CDR3 contains 17 residues. J lost 5 bases, V lost 0 bases, and 10 bases had no gene match. CDR3 DNA: TGTGCCAGCAGTTTATCGATAGGAGCGGGACGGCACAATGAGCAGTTCTTC. This codes for CASSLSIGAGRHNEQFF.

The chain couples TRBV7-9 to TRBJ1-5; D gene unclear. The CDR3 spans 14 residues. Germline loops: CDR1 SEHNR, CDR2 FQNEAQ (reference sequence). V was pared by 5 bases and J by 3 bases, with 11 bases between. The CDR3 coding sequence is TGTGCCAGCAGCCCACCGGCGTTCAATCAGCCCCAGCATTTT. Residues: CASSPPAFNQPQHF.

The chain is built from TRBV4-2 and TRBJ1-5; 10 nucleotides line up with TRBD1. The J segment lost 6 bases and the V segment lost 4 bases, leaving 3 bases of the junction unmatched. Germline CDR1 and CDR2: LGHNA and YNFKEQ. The CDR3 has 14 amino acids. The CDR3 DNA sequence: TGTGCCAGCAGCCTCCGGACAGGGGGTCAGCCCCAGCATTTT. This codes for CASSLRTGGQPQHF.

The V call is TRBV3-1, the J call TRBJ2-3; D is tentatively TRBD1 or TRBD2 (6 bases each). There are 15 residues in the CDR3. Germline assignment: CDR1 LGHDT and CDR2 YNNKEL (reference sequence). V was cut by 4 bases and J by 3 bases, with 14 bases left in between. The DNA for the CDR3 is TGTGCCAGCAGCCTTATACCGGGGGCGACAGATACGCAGTATTTT. Translating it yields CASSLIPGATDTQYF.

The rearrangement uses TRBV6-2 or TRBV6-3 and TRBJ2-1, with 10 positions matching TRBD2. CDR3 size: 17 residues. Germline loops: CDR1 MNHEY, CDR2 SVGEGT. With 2 bases clipped from V and 7 bases from J, the junction kept 11 bases outside the gene matches. CDR3 residues: CASSYEAGGPRGNEQFF. The CDR3 DNA is TGTGCCAGCAGTTACGAAGCGGGAGGGCCGAGGGGGAATGAGCAGTTCTTC.

The count of this clonotype is one. The chain employs TRBV4-2 and TRBJ2-1, with 11 bases aligning to TRBD2. Germline assignment: CDR1 LGHNA and CDR2 YNFKEQ. The CDR3 has 16 residues. Trimming cost V 0 bases and J 7 bases; bases outside gene matches: 5. CDR3 region: CASSQDRPSGRNEQFF. CDR3 nucleotides: TGTGCCAGCAGCCAAGATCGACCTAGCGGGAGGAATGAGCAGTTCTTC.

The chain uses TRBV7-8 and TRBJ2-1; no reliable D call. CDR3 size: 15 residues. Trimming shortened V by 2 bases and J by 6 bases, and 14 bases separated the two germline ends. The germline gives CDR1 SGHVS, CDR2 FQNEAQ. The CDR3 DNA sequence: TGTGCCAGCAGCTTAAACGGGCTGCGAGTCAATGAGCAGTTCTTC. Translated: CASSLNGLRVNEQFF.

This clonotype was observed a few times. This sequence joins TRBV10-3 and TRBJ2-2, with TRBD1 matching over 7 bases. This CDR3 is built from 15 residues. Losses at the gene ends were 6 bases for V and 3 bases for J; bases not matched to a gene: 7. CDR1 ENHRY and CDR2 SYGVKD come from the germline V gene. CDR3 bases: TGTGCCATCAGAAGGACAGGCATCGACACCGGGGAGCTGTTTTTT. Amino acids: CAIRRTGIDTGELFF.

There are a few counts of this clonotype. The rearrangement joins TRBV7-2 to TRBJ2-6; D remains unclear. The V and J ends lost 3 bases and 5 bases respectively, with 8 bases between them. Germline CDR1 and CDR2: SGHTA and FQGNSA. This CDR3 spans 14 amino acids. CDR3 region: CASSFIGWANVLTF. DNA for the CDR3: TGTGCCAGCAGCTTTATAGGCTGGGCCAACGTCCTGACTTTC.

The sample holds a few counts of this clonotype. The CDR3 sequence is CASSERGRADTQYF. The CDR3 DNA reads as TGTGCCAGCAGTGAAAGGGGACGCGCAGATACGCAGTATTTT. The chain links TRBV2 to TRBJ2-3, with D perhaps being TRBD1 or TRBD2 (5 bases each). Trimming took 2 bases from V and 4 from J, leaving 10 bases between them. The CDR3 contains 14 residues. Germline CDR1 reads SNHLY; CDR2 reads FYNNEI. The whole variable domain, remainder taken from reference TRBV2 and TRBJ2-3, is EPEVTQTPSHQVTQMGQEVILRCVPISNHLYFYWYRQILGQKVEFLVSFYNNEISEKSEIFDDQFSVERPDGSNFTLKIRSTKLEDSAMYFCASSERGRADTQYFGPGTRLTVL.

V gene TRBV5-1 combines with J gene TRBJ1-2; the match to TRBD1 covers 7 bases. After removal of 1 base from V and 6 bases from J, the junction contained 6 bases not matched to a gene. Germline-derived CDR1 and CDR2 are SGHRS and YFSETQ. CDR3 length: 14 residues. This chain's CDR3 is CASSLTGQIDGYTF. The CDR3 bases are TGCGCCAGCAGCTTGACGGGACAGATTGATGGCTACACCTTC.

The DNA of the CDR3 is TGTGCCATCAGTGACCCCCGAGGTCAGGGCCCCGCTGGCTACACCTTC. It specifies CAISDPRGQGPAGYTF. The rearrangement joins TRBV10-3 to TRBJ1-2; possibly TRBD1 for D (5 bases). Trimming left V 3 bases short and J 7 bases short, with 21 bases between. The CDR3 has 16 amino acids. Germline V gene data show CDR1 as ENHRY and CDR2 as SYGVKD.

This clonotype was seen a few times. The chain joins TRBV27 to TRBJ2-7, with D possibly matching TRBD2 (5 bases). CDR3 length: 15 residues. V lost 4 bases and J 2 bases, leaving 15 bases between the germline ends. From germline, CDR1 is MNHEY and CDR2 SMNVEV (reference sequence). CDR3 sequence (DNA): TGTGCCAGCAGTTCAGAGGGCAGTCCCCCCTACGAGCAGTACTTC. Its protein product is CASSSEGSPPYEQYF.

This clonotype was seen many times. V and J are TRBV29-1 and TRBJ2-7, with 7 bases lining up with TRBD1. V was clipped by 3 bases and J by 6 bases; unmatched bases: 5. The length of the CDR3 is 12 residues. CDR1 is SQVTM, CDR2 ANQGSEA, per germline. Here the CDR3 DNA reads TGCAGCGTTGAGAGGCGACAGGGCGAGCAGTACTTC. Amino acid sequence: CSVERRQGEQYF.

The chain couples TRBV7-2 to TRBJ2-7; 10 nucleotides align to TRBD1. V dropped 8 bases and J dropped 3; count of bases not matched to a gene: 4. This CDR3 contains 13 residues. Germline V lookup: CDR1 SGHTA, CDR2 FQGNSA. CDR3 sequence: CASCRDRGYEQYF. CDR3 DNA: TGTGCCAGCTGCCGGGACAGGGGCTACGAGCAGTACTTC.

The chain combines TRBV7-9 with TRBJ1-2; 7 positions match TRBD1. Germline assignment: CDR1 SEHNR and CDR2 FQNEAQ (reference sequence). Losses at the gene ends were 0 bases for V and 8 bases for J; bases not matched to a gene: 6. This CDR3 comprises 14 residues. CDR3 sequence: CASSLADRAWGYTF. CDR3 DNA sequence: TGTGCCAGCAGCTTAGCCGACAGGGCCTGGGGCTACACCTTC.

The CDR3 loop is CASSSFTGVGYGYTF. The CDR3 DNA reads as TGTGCCAGCAGTTCCTTCACAGGGGTCGGCTATGGCTACACCTTC. V is TRBV27 and J is TRBJ1-2; 7 bases align to TRBD1. Germline V CDR1 and CDR2: MNHEY, SMNVEV (reference sequence). This CDR3 region has 15 residues. V shed 4 bases and J 4 bases; nucleotides not matched to a gene: 9.

The chain couples TRBV6-1 to TRBJ1-5; 7 bases are shared with TRBD1. Per germline, CDR1 MNHNS and CDR2 SASEGT. Trimming at V came to 2 bases and at J to 3 bases, leaving 4 bases not matched to a gene. This CDR3 comprises 15 residues. CDR3 sequence reads: CASSEFDRDNQPQHF. DNA of the CDR3: TGTGCCAGCAGTGAATTCGACAGGGACAATCAGCCCCAGCATTTT.

This clonotype was recorded a few times. V usage is TRBV9 and J usage is TRBJ2-3, with 10 bases aligning to TRBD2. The V and J ends lost 1 base and 6 bases, in that order; junction bases with no gene match: 8. This CDR3 has 16 amino acids. Germline V gene lookup returns CDR1 SGDLS and CDR2 YYNGEE. The CDR3 is CASSVLPSGSSDTQYF. The CDR3, as DNA: TGTGCCAGCAGCGTATTACCTAGCGGGAGTAGCGATACGCAGTATTTT.

This clonotype has only one observation. The gene calls are TRBV5-1 and TRBJ2-1; 7 nucleotides line up with TRBD2. The germline CDR1 and CDR2 sequences are SGHRS and YFSETQ. The length of the CDR3 is 18 residues. The junction had 14 bases not matched to a gene; V was cut back by 0 bases and J by 5 bases. The CDR3, as DNA: TGCGCCAGCAGCTTGGTCACCTTCGGCGGGAGATTTGACAATGAGCAGTTCTTC. Translated, it gives CASSLVTFGGRFDNEQFF.

The table lists this clonotype with a few counts. The rearrangement links TRBV7-9 to TRBJ1-5; D call uncertain. The germline V gene encodes CDR1 SEHNR and CDR2 FQNEAQ (reference sequence). Deletions cut 1 base from V and 8 bases from J, with 12 bases between. The CDR3 sequence is 14 residues long. CDR3 amino acids: CASSLGGREEPQHF. The CDR3 DNA is TGTGCCAGCAGCTTAGGGGGTAGGGAGGAGCCCCAGCATTTT.